The 6 T cell receptor beta chains given below trace back to one sample, sequenced in a study of human T cells and chemical hapten exposure. Each CDR3 protein gets one entry after TCRdb re-called the RACE reads with MiXCR. The top ten hold 1.5% to 2% of the sample, which has 60,000 to 75,000 distinct CDR3 sequences, around 7% seen once. Time point specified: pre-sensitization, week 0. Noted treatment: therapeutic diphenylcyclopropenone sensitization with weekly scalp DPC. The sample was whole blood, taken in connection with sensitization to the hapten diphenylcyclopropenone (DPC). The source is a woman aged 30 to 39 with alopecia areata. Some clones in this sample may be carry-over from other donors' samples.

On this clonotype: A much more abundant neighbour one base away suggests this may be a read error. Written as DNA, the CDR3 is TGTGCCATCAGTGAGTCGGGACAGAGAGTAAAAGAGCAGTTCTTC. This encodes CAISESGQRVKEQFF. J is TRBJ2-1 and V is TRBV10-3, with 7 bases that match TRBD1. The V gene's germline CDR1 is ENHRY and CDR2 SYGVKD. V was clipped by 0 bases and J by 10 bases; unmatched bases: 9. The CDR3 runs 15 residues.

This clonotype was detected ten times or more. This chain links TRBV27 with TRBJ1-6; a weak D match, TRBD1 (5 bases). Germline assignment: CDR1 MNHEY and CDR2 SMNVEV (reference sequence). The CDR3 has 17 amino acids. The ends were cut back, 0 bases at V and 0 bases at J, with 9 bases in the middle. CDR3: CASSLSWGSSYNSPLHF. For the CDR3, the DNA is TGTGCCAGCAGTTTATCATGGGGGAGCTCCTATAATTCACCCCTCCACTTT.

With respect to this clonotype: One junction end does not reproduce the germline sequence, and a read error may be involved. The V gene is TRBV5-1, the J gene TRBJ2-2; no clear D. The CDR3 is 12 residues long. Germline lookup yields CDR1 SGHRS and CDR2 YFSETQ. CDR3 nucleotides: TGCGCCAGCTCAACGAACATCGGGGAGCTGTTTTTT. Its translation: CASSTNIGELFF.

This clonotype was seen repeatedly, ten times or more. The chain is built from TRBV30 and TRBJ2-7; D might be TRBD2 (6 bases). Trimming stripped 4 bases from V and 5 bases from J, with 12 bases between. The length of the CDR3 is 12 residues. Germline V CDR1 and CDR2: GTSNPN, SVGIG (reference sequence). The CDR3 here is CAWNLGGDEQYF. The CDR3 DNA sequence: TGTGCCTGGAATTTGGGAGGAGACGAGCAGTACTTC.

This clonotype was seen at least ten times. This chain uses TRBV6-5 with TRBJ1-1, with a possible D match to TRBD1 (5 bases). Per germline, CDR1 MNHEY and CDR2 SVGAGI. V lost 9 bases and J lost 1, with 12 bases in between. This CDR3 comprises 13 residues. CDR3 sequence: CASQPGENTEAFF. The CDR3 coding sequence is TGTGCCAGTCAGCCGGGGGAGAACACTGAAGCTTTCTTT.

This clonotype has ten or more counts. The V gene is TRBV13, the J gene TRBJ1-2; 7 bases map to TRBD1. This CDR3 has 14 residues. Germline assignment: CDR1 PRHDT and CDR2 FYEKMQ (reference sequence). Trimming at V came to 3 bases and at J to 2 bases, leaving 3 bases not matched to a gene. The CDR3 region has the DNA TGTGCCAGCAGCTTGGACAGGAGCAACTATGGCTACACCTTC. This gives the protein CASSLDRSNYGYTF.